This T cell receptor beta chain originates from a study of T cell changes during pregnancy in multiple sclerosis (dated by TCRdb to between 2018 and 2021). Background on the whole study: In women with multiple sclerosis, the researchers looked at how the T cell repertoire shifted as pregnancy progressed.

Of note for this clone: Its antigen is currently not known. The sample holds no much larger clone one base away, and base qualities are not on file.

Receptors were amplified or captured by the immunoSEQ multiplex PCR assay. Held by TCRdb, this immuneACCESS table contains in-frame sequences only and omits some clones. Under half of the omission traces to an unresolved V gene where checked; the cause of the rest is unknown. This sample holds around 61,000 clones; around 91% were observed only once. The top ten constitute approximately 1.5% of the sample. CDR1 and CDR2 are drawn from the germline V gene: SGHNT, YENEEA. V is cut back by 4 bases and J by 10 bases, with 10 bases in the junction unmatched. From the cysteine through the phenylalanine, the CDR3 covers 15 amino acids. The retained sequence is limited to the CDR3, 45 bases, with the frame set at the first base.

Here the chain combines TRBV11-3 and TRBJ2-1, and TRBD2 aligns with 10 junction nucleotides. Sequences were derived from peripheral blood, sampled in the third trimester of pregnancy. This TCR was sampled from a female donor in good health, enrolled as a control in a pregnancy study. The CDR3 reads CASSSGASGGGEQFF. The sequence in DNA is TGTGCCAGCAGCTCAGGGGCTAGCGGGGGAGGGGAGCAGTTCTTC. Reference TRBV11-3 and TRBJ2-1 proteins supply the regions before and after the CDR3; the full variable domain is: EAGVVQSPRYKIIEKKQPVAFWCNPISGHNTLYWYLQNLGQGPELLIRYENEEAVDDSQLPKDRFSAERLKGVDSTLKIQPAELGDSAVYLCASSSGASGGGEQFFGPGTRLTVL.